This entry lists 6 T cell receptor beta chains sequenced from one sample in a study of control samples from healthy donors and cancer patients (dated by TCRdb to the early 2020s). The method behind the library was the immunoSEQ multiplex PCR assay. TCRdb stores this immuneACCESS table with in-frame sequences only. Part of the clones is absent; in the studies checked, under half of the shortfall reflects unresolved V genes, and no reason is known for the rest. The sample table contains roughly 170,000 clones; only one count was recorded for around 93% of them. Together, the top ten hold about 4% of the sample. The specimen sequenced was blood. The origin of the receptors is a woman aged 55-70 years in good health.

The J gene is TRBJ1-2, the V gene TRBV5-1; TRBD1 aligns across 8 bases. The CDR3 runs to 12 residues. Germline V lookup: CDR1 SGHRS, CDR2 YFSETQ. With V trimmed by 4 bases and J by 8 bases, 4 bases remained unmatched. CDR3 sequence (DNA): TGCGCCAGCAGCGGACAGGGAAGAGGCTACACCTTC. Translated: CASSGQGRGYTF.

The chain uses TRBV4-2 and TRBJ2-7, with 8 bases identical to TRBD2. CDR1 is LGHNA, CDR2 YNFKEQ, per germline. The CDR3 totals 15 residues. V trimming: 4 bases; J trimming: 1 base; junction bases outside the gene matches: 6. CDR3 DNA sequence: TGTGCCAGCAGCCGCACCGGGACTAGTTCCTACGAGCAGTACTTC. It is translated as CASSRTGTSSYEQYF.

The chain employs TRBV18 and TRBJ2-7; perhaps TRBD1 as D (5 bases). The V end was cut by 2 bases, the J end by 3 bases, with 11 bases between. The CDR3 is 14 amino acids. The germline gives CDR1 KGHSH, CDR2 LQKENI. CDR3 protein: CASSPYQGFYEQYF. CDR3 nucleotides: TGTGCCAGCTCACCATATCAGGGCTTCTACGAGCAGTACTTC.

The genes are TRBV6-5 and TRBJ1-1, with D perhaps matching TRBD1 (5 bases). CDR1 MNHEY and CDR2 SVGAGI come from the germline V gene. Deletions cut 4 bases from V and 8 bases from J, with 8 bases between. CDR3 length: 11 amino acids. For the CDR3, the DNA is TGTGCCAGCAGTTTCTGGGGGGAAGCTTTCTTT. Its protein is CASSFWGEAFF.

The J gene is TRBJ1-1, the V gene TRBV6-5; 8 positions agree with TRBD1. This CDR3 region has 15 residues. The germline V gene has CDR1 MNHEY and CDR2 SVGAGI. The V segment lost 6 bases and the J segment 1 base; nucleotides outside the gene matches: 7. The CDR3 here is CASRRGGQANTEAFF. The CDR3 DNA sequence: TGTGCCAGCAGACGAGGGGGACAGGCGAACACTGAAGCTTTCTTT.

The CDR3 loop reads CSVVRVNEQFF. DNA for the CDR3: TGCAGCGTTGTAAGGGTCAATGAGCAGTTCTTC. The rearrangement joins TRBV29-1 to TRBJ2-1; D is unclear. This CDR3 is 11 amino acids long. CDR1 and CDR2 (germline): SQVTM, ANQGSEA. The germline V and J ends were trimmed by 4 bases and 6 bases, with 7 bases remaining between them.